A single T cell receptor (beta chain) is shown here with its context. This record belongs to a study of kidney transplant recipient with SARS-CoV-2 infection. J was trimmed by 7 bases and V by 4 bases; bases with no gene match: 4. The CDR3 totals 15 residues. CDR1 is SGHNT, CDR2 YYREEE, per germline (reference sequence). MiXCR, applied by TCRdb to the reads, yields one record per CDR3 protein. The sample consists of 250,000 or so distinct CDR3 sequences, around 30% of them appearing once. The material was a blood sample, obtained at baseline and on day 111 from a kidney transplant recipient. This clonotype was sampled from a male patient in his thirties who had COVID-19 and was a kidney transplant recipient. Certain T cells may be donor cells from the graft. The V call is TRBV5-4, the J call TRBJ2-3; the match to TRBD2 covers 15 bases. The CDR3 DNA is TGTGCCAGCAGCCGGACTAGCGGGGGGGCAAATACGCAGTATTTT. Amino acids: CASSRTSGGANTQYF.